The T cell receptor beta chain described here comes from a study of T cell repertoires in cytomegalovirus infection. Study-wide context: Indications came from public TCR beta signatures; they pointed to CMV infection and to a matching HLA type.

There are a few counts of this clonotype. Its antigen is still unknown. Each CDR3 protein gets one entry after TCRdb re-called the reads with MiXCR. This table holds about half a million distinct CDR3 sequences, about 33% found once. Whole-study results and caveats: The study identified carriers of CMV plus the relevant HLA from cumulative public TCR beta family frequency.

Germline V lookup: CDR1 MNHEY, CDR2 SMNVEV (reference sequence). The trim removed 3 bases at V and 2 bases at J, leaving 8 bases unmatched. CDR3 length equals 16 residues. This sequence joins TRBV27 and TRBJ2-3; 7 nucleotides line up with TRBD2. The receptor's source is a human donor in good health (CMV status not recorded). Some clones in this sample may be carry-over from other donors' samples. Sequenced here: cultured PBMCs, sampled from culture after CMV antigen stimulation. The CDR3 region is CASSLGFREDTDTQYF. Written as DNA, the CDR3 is TGTGCCAGCAGTTTGGGGTTCCGGGAGGACACAGATACGCAGTATTTT.